These T cell receptor beta chains were read from a single sample in a study of blood T cell repertoires in COVID-19. Profiled with immunoSEQ multiplex PCR; TCRdb holds only in-frame clones, not every one. The data hold about 380,000 clones, with about 80% observed a single time. Sequenced: peripheral blood. Receptor source: a human donor with acute or convalescent COVID-19. The donor label of this sample is uncertain. CDR3s include the opening cysteine and the closing phenylalanine or tryptophan. Size values are once, few and many counts, or a class for expanded clones, and some rows have none.

clone size,V gene,CDR3 protein
few,TRBV3-1/TRBV3-2,CASSQGWSSYNEQFF
.,TRBV2,CASSNELAGYSYEQYF
.,TRBV24-1,CATSTGTGVYTREKLFF
.,TRBV30,CAWSVGVSYEQYF
.,TRBV7-2,CASSPDRGTYNEQFF
.,TRBV19,CASSPLGSSGSLREQFF
once,TRBV19,CARPDGTVHKETQYF
.,TRBV20-1,CSAIRETQYF
.,TRBV5-1,CASSAGGSNSPLHF
.,TRBV12-3/TRBV12-4,CASSLIGGFEQYF
.,TRBV7-8,CASSPGTGGAYQPQHF
.,TRBV13,CASSSTRDEQYF
.,TRBV6-6,CASSYGTSGGDEQYF
.,TRBV19,CASSPQGQHPQHF
once,TRBV29-1,CSVADNEGGAFF
.,TRBV27,CASSPRQGYEQYF
.,TRBV24-1,CATSDPGTGDQPQHF
.,TRBV7-6,CASSQAAVTGSPEAFF
.,TRBV6-1,CASSEMRTVNQPQHF
.,TRBV28,CASSLRDGYTF
.,TRBV18,CASSPGTSGYTDTQYF
.,TRBV12-3/TRBV12-4,CASSPPGAYEQFF
few,TRBV5-4,CASSLEGQPIYGYTF
.,TRBV12-3/TRBV12-4,CASSGQTGTEAFF
.,TRBV2,CASSGTGPNIQYF
.,TRBV24-1,CATSDLQQGHGAYNSPLHF
.,TRBV30,CAWGSGLFSPLHF
.,TRBV11-2,CASSLEGGRGETQYF
few,TRBV6-5,CASRTRGEAYGYTF
.,TRBV3-1/TRBV3-2,CASRRDGGRFGYTF
.,TRBV4-1,CASSQPPGTGEKLFF
.,TRBV5-1,CASNVATGGVSYTF
.,TRBV5-1,CASSHSGTGRTGELFF
.,TRBV7-9,CASGAGQGKAFF
.,TRBV11-2,CASSRTLDSYNEQFF
.,TRBV9,CASSPQGSGRAGELFF
.,TRBV4-1,CASTQSSGNTIYF
few,TRBV7-7,CASSLGGGGETQYF
.,TRBV18,CASSPRTGEETQYF
.,TRBV18,CASSLRDRSYNEQFF
.,TRBV5-6,CASSLIHGQETQYF
.,TRBV4-2,CASSPALPSGATDTQYF
.,TRBV28,CASSLHSNTGELFF
.,TRBV5-8,CASSPTREQYF
.,TRBV6-1,CASSEDRGETQYF
.,TRBV28,CASSLLGVGYTF
few,TRBV6-5,CASRSRDTEAFF